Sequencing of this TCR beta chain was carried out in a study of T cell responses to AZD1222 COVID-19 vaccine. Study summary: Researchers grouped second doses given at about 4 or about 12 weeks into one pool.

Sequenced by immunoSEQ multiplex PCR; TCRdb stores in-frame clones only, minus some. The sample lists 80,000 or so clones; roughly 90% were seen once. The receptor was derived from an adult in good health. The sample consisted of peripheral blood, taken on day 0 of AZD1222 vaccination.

The CDR3 is CASSSTGDYGYTF. DNA of the CDR3: TGTGCCAGCAGTAGTACAGGGGACTATGGCTACACCTTC. This chain joins TRBV2 and TRBJ1-2, with 7 bases aligning to TRBD1. This CDR3 has 13 residues. CDR1 is SNHLY, CDR2 FYNNEI, per germline. V lost 5 bases and J lost 3; bases outside the gene matches: 3.